The 26 T cell receptor beta chains below all came from one sample that was sequenced in a study of T cell responses to AZD1222 COVID-19 vaccine (dated by TCRdb to the early 2020s). The sample's time point, from its label and the paper: baseline before first vaccination. Library method: the immunoSEQ multiplex PCR assay. Sourced from immuneACCESS, this table was stored by TCRdb with only in-frame sequences that have V and J called. A share of the clones is absent; for the studies checked, an unresolved V gene accounts for under half, and the remainder has no known explanation. This sample lists about 120,000 clones; approximately 88% were detected once. The ten largest account for over 4.5% of the sample. The source was peripheral blood, collected on day 0 of AZD1222 vaccination. The origin of the receptors is an adult in good health.

The chain has TRBV2 and TRBJ1-2; weak D call: TRBD1 (5 bases). The germline V gene has CDR1 SNHLY and CDR2 FYNNEI. This CDR3 contains 14 residues. The V end lost 2 bases, the J end lost 3 bases, and 10 bases lay between the germline ends. The CDR3 region is CASSERGGYYGYTF. CDR3 in DNA: TGTGCCAGCAGTGAAAGGGGCGGTTACTATGGCTACACCTTC.

The chain has TRBV27 and TRBJ2-3; a weak D match, TRBD2 (6 bases). Germline V gives CDR1 MNHEY, CDR2 SMNVEV (reference sequence). V was cut by 6 bases and J by 4 bases, with 23 bases left in between. The CDR3 is 17 residues long. CDR3 DNA sequence: TGTGCCAGCAGCCGCACCGGGACTTCTCAGGGTCCAGATACGCAGTATTTT. It translates to CASSRTGTSQGPDTQYF.

The chain combines TRBV19 with TRBJ2-1; 7 bases agree with TRBD2. Losses at the gene ends were 3 bases for V and 12 bases for J; bases not matched to a gene: 14. Germline CDR1 is LNHDA and CDR2 is SQIVND (reference sequence). The CDR3 has 15 amino acids. CDR3 DNA sequence: TGTGCCAGTAGTATGTCTGCGACTGGACTAGTCGGGCAGTTCTTC. Translation gives CASSMSATGLVGQFF.

J is TRBJ2-2 and V is TRBV28; TRBD2 aligns across 12 bases. This CDR3 spans 17 amino acids. The V gene's germline CDR1 is MDHEN and CDR2 SYDVKM. J lost 1 base, V lost 4 bases, and 4 bases had no gene match. The CDR3 coding sequence is TGTGCCAGCAGTTCGACTAGCGGGGGCGAGAACACCGGGGAGCTGTTTTTT. Translation gives CASSSTSGGENTGELFF. Drawing the rest from reference TRBV28 and TRBJ2-2, the complete variable domain is DVKVTQSSRYLVKRTGEKVFLECVQDMDHENMFWYRQDPGLGLRLIYFSYDVKMKEKGDIPEGYSVSREKKERFSLILESASTNQTSMYLCASSSTSGGENTGELFFGEGSRLTVL.

The chain carries TRBV19 and TRBJ2-3; no definite D call. Germline loops: CDR1 LNHDA, CDR2 SQIVND (reference sequence). The CDR3 is made up of 13 amino acids. The V gene lost 2 bases and the J gene lost 6 bases, with 9 bases spanning the gap. The CDR3 protein is CASSISEVDTQYF. As DNA, the CDR3 is TGTGCCAGTAGTATATCCGAGGTGGATACGCAGTATTTT.

This chain uses TRBV18 with TRBJ1-1; TRBD1 aligns across 11 bases. Germline CDR1 and CDR2: KGHSH and LQKENI. V was pared by 2 bases and J by 3 bases, with 5 bases of the junction left unmatched. The CDR3 runs 16 residues. The CDR3 DNA sequence: TGTGCCAGCTCACCAAACCGGGACAGGGGGGACACTGAAGCTTTCTTT. Translation gives CASSPNRDRGDTEAFF.

This chain uses TRBV29-1 with TRBJ2-2; TRBD2 is a possible D gene (6 bases). The germline gives CDR1 SQVTM, CDR2 ANQGSEA. This CDR3 spans 13 amino acids. V was pared by 5 bases and J by 6 bases, with 13 bases between. CDR3 amino acids: CSVYGGASGELFF. CDR3 nucleotides: TGCAGCGTTTACGGAGGGGCATCCGGGGAGCTGTTTTTT.

The chain couples TRBV7-9 to TRBJ1-4; TRBD1 aligns across 9 bases. The germline V gene has CDR1 SEHNR and CDR2 FQNEAQ (reference sequence). The CDR3 consists of 17 residues. Unmatched junction bases numbered 10, after V lost 0 bases and J lost 8 bases. CDR3 bases: TGTGCCAGCAGCTTAGCGCCGGGACAGGGATGGGGCGAAAAACTGTTTTTT. Translated: CASSLAPGQGWGEKLFF.

This chain uses TRBV6-2 or TRBV6-3 with TRBJ2-7; 11 bases match TRBD2. The V and J ends lost 0 bases and 1 base, in that order; junction bases with no gene match: 8. From germline, CDR1 is MNHEY and CDR2 SVGEGT. The CDR3 loop spans 18 amino acids. The CDR3 nucleotides read TGTGCCAGCAGTTACTCCCCCACTAGCGGGGGCTATTCCTACGAGCAGTACTTC. This translates into CASSYSPTSGGYSYEQYF.

The rearrangement links TRBV4-3 to TRBJ2-2, with D unresolved. The CDR3 is made up of 15 amino acids. V gave up 6 bases and J gave up 3 bases, with 14 bases separating them. Germline V CDR1 and CDR2: LGHNA, YSLEER. Written as DNA, the CDR3 is TGCGCCAGCAGGGCAGCTAATACTTACACCGGGGAGCTGTTTTTT. Translated: CASRAANTYTGELFF.

This clone was seen only once. The chain links TRBV7-3 to TRBJ2-1; D gene unclear. V was pared by 6 bases and J by 0 bases, with 9 bases between. In germline, CDR1 is SGHTA, CDR2 FQGTGA. The CDR3 extends over 14 amino acids. The CDR3: CASSPAYSYNEQFF. The CDR3 DNA is TGTGCCAGCAGTCCCGCCTACTCCTACAATGAGCAGTTCTTC.

This clone has only a few counts. This chain joins TRBV20-1 and TRBJ2-5; the D is unclear. Deletions cut 3 bases from V and 5 bases from J, with 4 bases between. Per germline, CDR1 DFQATT and CDR2 SNEGSKA (reference sequence). This CDR3 spans 10 amino acids. The chain's CDR3 is CSASLETQYF. In DNA form, the CDR3 reads TGCAGTGCTAGTCTGGAGACCCAGTACTTC.

V is TRBV29-1 and J is TRBJ2-5, with D possibly matching TRBD1 (5 bases). The V gene's germline CDR1 is SQVTM and CDR2 ANQGSEA. This CDR3 region has 12 residues. Trimming stripped 6 bases from V and 5 bases from J, with 13 bases between. The CDR3 DNA follows: TGCAGCGTCGAGACTGGGGCCGAGACCCAGTACTTC. Translated, it gives CSVETGAETQYF.

The chain uses TRBV28 and TRBJ1-6; no clear D. Germline V lookup: CDR1 MDHEN, CDR2 SYDVKM. The V and J ends lost 5 bases and 8 bases respectively, with 10 bases between them. The CDR3 runs 13 residues. CDR3 bases: TGTGCCAGCAGTCGGTTAGTAGATTCACCCCTCCACTTT. This translates into CASSRLVDSPLHF.

The rearrangement uses TRBV27 and TRBJ2-1; 7 positions match TRBD2. Losses at the gene ends were 3 bases for V and 4 bases for J; bases not matched to a gene: 9. Germline CDR1 reads MNHEY; CDR2 reads SMNVEV (reference sequence). The CDR3 has 16 residues. Here the CDR3 reads CASSLVRGGKYNEQFF. CDR3 DNA sequence: TGTGCCAGCAGTTTGGTAAGGGGAGGGAAGTACAATGAGCAGTTCTTC.

The chain recombines TRBV10-2 with TRBJ2-1; unclear D gene. Between the trimmed V and J ends, which lost 2 bases and 5 bases, there was a span of 4 bases. Germline CDR1 reads WSHSY; CDR2 reads SAAADI. The CDR3 runs 12 residues. This CDR3 reads CASSEGHNEQFF. Written as DNA, the CDR3 is TGCGCCAGCAGTGAGGGCCACAATGAGCAGTTCTTC.

V is TRBV18 and J is TRBJ1-5, with D hard to call. V lost 2 bases and J 2 bases, leaving 10 bases between the germline ends. Germline CDR1 KGHSH, CDR2 LQKENI. The CDR3 has 15 residues. This chain's CDR3 is CASSPNSTRNQPQHF. The CDR3 region has the DNA TGTGCCAGCTCACCAAACAGTACCCGCAATCAGCCCCAGCATTTT.

The chain uses TRBV10-2 and TRBJ2-1; perhaps TRBD1 as D (5 bases). Trimming removed 0 bases from V and 0 bases from J, with 12 bases in between. The CDR3 runs 17 residues. CDR1 is WSHSY and CDR2 is SAAADI in the germline V gene. CDR3 amino acids: CASSESIQETSYNEQFF. CDR3 coding DNA: TGCGCCAGCAGTGAGTCGATACAGGAGACCTCCTACAATGAGCAGTTCTTC.

The chain is built from TRBV5-5 and TRBJ1-1, with D possibly being TRBD1 (5 bases). V gave up 0 bases and J gave up 5 bases, with 11 bases separating them. Germline V gene sequence: CDR1 SGHKS, CDR2 YYEKEE (reference sequence). The CDR3 length is 14 residues. CDR3 bases: TGTGCCAGCAGCTTGGGACCAGGGATAACTGAAGCTTTCTTT. It yields the protein CASSLGPGITEAFF.

This clone has only one observation. V and J are TRBV12-2 and TRBJ2-5; TRBD1 is the table's D call, not checked against the DNA. TRBV12-2 is noted as a pseudogene. This CDR3 contains 14 residues. This chain's CDR3 is CASRLTGSQETQYF. Here the CDR3 DNA reads TGTGCAAGTCGCTTAACAGGGTCCCAAGAGACCCAGTACTTC.

The V and J genes are TRBV7-2 and TRBJ2-2; 7 nucleotides agree with TRBD1. This CDR3 has 15 residues. Trimming took 2 bases from V and 2 from J; bases not matched to a gene: 2. Germline CDR1 is SGHTA and CDR2 is FQGNSA. The CDR3 coding sequence is TGTGCCAGCAGCTTACACAGGGGTAACACCGGGGAGCTGTTTTTT. This encodes CASSLHRGNTGELFF. Complete variable domain (other parts from reference TRBV7-2 and TRBJ2-2): GAGVSQSPSNKVTEKGKDVELRCDPISGHTALYWYRQSLGQGLEFLIYFQGNSAPDKSGLPSDRFSAERTGGSVSTLTIQRTQQEDSAVYLCASSLHRGNTGELFFGEGSRLTVL.

The chain recombines TRBV19 with TRBJ2-1; a weak D match, TRBD1 (6 bases). Germline V gene sequence: CDR1 LNHDA, CDR2 SQIVND (reference sequence). The germline V and J ends were trimmed by 0 bases and 1 base, with 10 bases remaining between them. This CDR3 has 16 amino acids. The CDR3 DNA follows: TGTGCCAGTAGTATAGAAGGACAGATTTCCTACAATGAGCAGTTCTTC. Translation: CASSIEGQISYNEQFF. Complete variable domain (other parts from reference TRBV19 and TRBJ2-1): DGGITQSPKYLFRKEGQNVTLSCEQNLNHDAMYWYRQDPGQGLRLIYYSQIVNDFQKGDIAEGYSVSREKKESFPLTVTSAQKNPTAFYLCASSIEGQISYNEQFFGPGTRLTVL.

The chain uses TRBV19 and TRBJ2-3, with D hard to call. Per the germline V gene, CDR1 is LNHDA and CDR2 is SQIVND (reference sequence). Trimming pared 6 bases from V and 2 bases from J, leaving 12 bases between. The length of the CDR3 is 14 residues. CDR3 protein: CASSPTSSTDTQYF. CDR3 DNA: TGTGCCAGTAGCCCGACATCGTCCACAGATACGCAGTATTTT. Using reference TRBV19 and TRBJ2-3 for the parts outside the CDR3, the full variable domain is DGGITQSPKYLFRKEGQNVTLSCEQNLNHDAMYWYRQDPGQGLRLIYYSQIVNDFQKGDIAEGYSVSREKKESFPLTVTSAQKNPTAFYLCASSPTSSTDTQYFGPGTRLTVL.

The CDR3 nucleotides read TGTGCCAGCAGTCAGTCAGAACCCAATGAGCAGTTCTTC. Its protein is CASSQSEPNEQFF. The chain employs TRBV12-3 or TRBV12-4 and TRBJ2-1; D gene unclear. This CDR3 has 13 residues. Trimming cost V 5 bases and J 6 bases, with 11 bases left between them.

The chain is built from TRBV5-1 and TRBJ1-2; 8 bases line up with TRBD1. CDR3 size: 14 residues. V trimming: 0 bases; J trimming: 4 bases; junction bases outside the gene matches: 2. The germline V gene has CDR1 SGHRS and CDR2 YFSETQ. DNA of the CDR3: TGCGCCAGCAGCTTGGGGACAGGGACCTATGGCTACACCTTC. Amino acids: CASSLGTGTYGYTF.

The V and J genes are TRBV5-6 and TRBJ1-2; the match to TRBD1 covers 7 bases. Germline V gives CDR1 SGHDT, CDR2 YYEEEE. J was trimmed by 4 bases and V by 5 bases; bases with no gene match: 11. This CDR3 region has 15 residues. In DNA, the CDR3 is TGTGCCAGCAGTTATTTCGACAGGGAGCGCTATGGCTACACCTTC. The encoded protein is CASSYFDRERYGYTF.